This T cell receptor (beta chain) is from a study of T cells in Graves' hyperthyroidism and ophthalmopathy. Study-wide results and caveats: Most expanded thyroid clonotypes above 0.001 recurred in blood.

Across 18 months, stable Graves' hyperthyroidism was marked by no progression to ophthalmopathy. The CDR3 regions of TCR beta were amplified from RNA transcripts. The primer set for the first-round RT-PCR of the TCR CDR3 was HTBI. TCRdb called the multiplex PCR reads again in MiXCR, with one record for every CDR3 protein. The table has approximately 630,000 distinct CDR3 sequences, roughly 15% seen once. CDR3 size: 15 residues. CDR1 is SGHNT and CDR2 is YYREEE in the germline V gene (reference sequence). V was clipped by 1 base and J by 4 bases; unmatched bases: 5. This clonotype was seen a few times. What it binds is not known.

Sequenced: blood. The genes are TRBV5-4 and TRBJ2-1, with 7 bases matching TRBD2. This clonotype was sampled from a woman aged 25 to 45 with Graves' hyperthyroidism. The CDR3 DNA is TGTGCCAGCAGCTTGAAAGCGGGAAGATACAATGAGCAGTTCTTC. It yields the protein CASSLKAGRYNEQFF.